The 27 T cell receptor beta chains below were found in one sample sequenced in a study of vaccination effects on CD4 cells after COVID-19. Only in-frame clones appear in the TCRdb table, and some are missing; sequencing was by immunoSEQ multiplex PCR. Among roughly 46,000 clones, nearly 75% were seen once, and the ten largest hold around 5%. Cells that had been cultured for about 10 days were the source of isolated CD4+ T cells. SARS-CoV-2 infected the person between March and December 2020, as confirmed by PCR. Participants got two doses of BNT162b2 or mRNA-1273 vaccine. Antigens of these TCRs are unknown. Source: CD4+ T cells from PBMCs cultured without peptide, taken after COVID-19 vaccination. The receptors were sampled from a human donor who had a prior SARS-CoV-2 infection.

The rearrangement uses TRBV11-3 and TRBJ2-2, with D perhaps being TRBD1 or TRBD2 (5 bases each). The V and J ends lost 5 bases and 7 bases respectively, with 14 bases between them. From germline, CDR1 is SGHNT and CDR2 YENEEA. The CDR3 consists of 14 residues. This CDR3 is CASSRDQNYGELFF. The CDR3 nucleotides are TGTGCCAGCAGCCGGGACCAAAATTACGGGGAGCTGTTTTTT. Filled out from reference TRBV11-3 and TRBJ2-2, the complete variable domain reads EAGVVQSPRYKIIEKKQPVAFWCNPISGHNTLYWYLQNLGQGPELLIRYENEEAVDDSQLPKDRFSAERLKGVDSTLKIQPAELGDSAVYLCASSRDQNYGELFFGEGSRLTVL.

CDR3 loop: CASSLGPGETQYF. CDR3 nucleotides: TGTGCCAGCAGCTTGGGGCCGGGAGAGACCCAGTACTTC. V usage is TRBV7-2 and J usage is TRBJ2-5, with a tentative D call TRBD1 (5 bases). The CDR3 runs to 13 residues. Trimming removed 3 bases at V and 4 bases at J, with 9 bases between. CDR1 is SGHTA and CDR2 is FQGNSA in the germline V gene. The variable domain in full, with the rest retrieved from reference TRBV7-2 and TRBJ2-5, is GAGVSQSPSNKVTEKGKDVELRCDPISGHTALYWYRQSLGQGLEFLIYFQGNSAPDKSGLPSDRFSAERTGGSVSTLTIQRTQQEDSAVYLCASSLGPGETQYFGPGTRLLVL.

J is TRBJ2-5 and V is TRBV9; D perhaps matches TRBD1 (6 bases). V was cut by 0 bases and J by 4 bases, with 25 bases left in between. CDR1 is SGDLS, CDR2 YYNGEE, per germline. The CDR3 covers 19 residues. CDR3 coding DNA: TGTGCCAGCAGCGTAGGCCTCCTTTCCGGGACACTTGGAGGAGAGACCCAGTACTTC. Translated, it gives CASSVGLLSGTLGGETQYF.

The CDR3 region is CASSYGTSGSNEQFF. The CDR3 coding sequence is TGTGCCAGCAGTTATGGGACTAGCGGGAGTAATGAGCAGTTCTTC. The J gene is TRBJ2-1, the V gene TRBV6-5, with TRBD2 matching over 14 bases. V shed 3 bases, J shed 7 bases, and the junction held 2 bases outside the gene matches. Germline V lookup: CDR1 MNHEY, CDR2 SVGAGI. The CDR3 covers 15 residues.

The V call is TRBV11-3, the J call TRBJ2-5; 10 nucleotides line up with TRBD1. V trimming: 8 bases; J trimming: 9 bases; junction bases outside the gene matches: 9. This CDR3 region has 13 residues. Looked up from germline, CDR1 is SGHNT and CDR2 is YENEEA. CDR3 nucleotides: TGTGCCAGCGGCGACGGACAGGGGGTACCCCAGTACTTC. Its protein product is CASGDGQGVPQYF.

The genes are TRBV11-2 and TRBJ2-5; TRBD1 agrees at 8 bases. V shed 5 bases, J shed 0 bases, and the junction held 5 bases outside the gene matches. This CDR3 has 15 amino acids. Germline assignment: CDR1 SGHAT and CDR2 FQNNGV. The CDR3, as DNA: TGTGCCAGCAGCACCGGACAGGGATACCAAGAGACCCAGTACTTC. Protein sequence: CASSTGQGYQETQYF.

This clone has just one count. Written as DNA, the CDR3 is TGTGCCAGCAGCTCGGGACAGGGGGCAATGGAGCAGTACTTC. Its protein is CASSSGQGAMEQYF. The chain recombines TRBV11-3 with TRBJ2-7; TRBD1 agrees at 12 bases. V gave up 4 bases and J gave up 7 bases; unmatched junction bases: 5. CDR1 and CDR2 (germline): SGHNT, YENEEA. This CDR3 has 14 amino acids.

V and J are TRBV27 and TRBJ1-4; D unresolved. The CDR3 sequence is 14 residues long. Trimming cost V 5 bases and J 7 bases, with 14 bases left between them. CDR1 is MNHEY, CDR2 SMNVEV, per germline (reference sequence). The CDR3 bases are TGTGCCAGCAGTCCACGACGATCCGGTGAAAAACTGTTTTTT. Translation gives CASSPRRSGEKLFF.

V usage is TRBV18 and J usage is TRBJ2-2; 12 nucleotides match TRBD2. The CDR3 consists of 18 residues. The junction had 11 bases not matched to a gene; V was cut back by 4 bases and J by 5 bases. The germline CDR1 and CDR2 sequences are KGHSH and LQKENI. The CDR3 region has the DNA TGTGCCAGCTCACTCTACCTACTAGCGGGAGGAAGGACCGGGGAGCTGTTTTTT. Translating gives CASSLYLLAGGRTGELFF.

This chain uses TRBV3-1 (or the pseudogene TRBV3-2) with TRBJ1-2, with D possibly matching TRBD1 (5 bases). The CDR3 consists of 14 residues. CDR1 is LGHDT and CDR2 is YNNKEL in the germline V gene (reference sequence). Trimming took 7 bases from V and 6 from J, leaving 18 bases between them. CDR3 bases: TGTGCCAGCACAACGGGCGGGGGGAGAGATGGCTACACCTTC. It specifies CASTTGGGRDGYTF.

CDR3 sequence reads: CASSPQRGRGETQYF. DNA for the CDR3: TGTGCCAGCAGCCCCCAGCGGGGACGAGGGGAGACCCAGTACTTC. This rearrangement joins TRBV7-8 to TRBJ2-5; the match to TRBD2 covers 7 bases. CDR1 is SGHVS, CDR2 FQNEAQ, per germline. The CDR3 is 15 residues long. Germline trimming cut 5 bases from V and 5 bases from J; bases unmatched to any gene: 11. Combining the CDR3 with reference TRBV7-8 and TRBJ2-5 gives the whole variable domain GAGVSQSPRYKVAKRGQDVALRCDPISGHVSLFWYQQALGQGPEFLTYFQNEAQLDKSGLPSDRFFAERPEGSVSTLKIQRTQQEDSAVYLCASSPQRGRGETQYFGPGTRLLVL.

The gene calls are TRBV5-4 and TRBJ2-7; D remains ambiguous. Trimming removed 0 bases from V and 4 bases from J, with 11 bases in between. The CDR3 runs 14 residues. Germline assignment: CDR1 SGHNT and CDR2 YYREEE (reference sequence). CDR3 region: CASSLGGSNYEQYF. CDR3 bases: TGTGCCAGCAGCTTGGGTGGCTCAAATTACGAGCAGTACTTC.

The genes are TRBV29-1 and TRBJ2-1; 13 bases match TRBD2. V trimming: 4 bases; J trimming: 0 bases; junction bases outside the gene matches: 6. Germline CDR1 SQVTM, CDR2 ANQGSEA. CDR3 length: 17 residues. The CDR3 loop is CSVGGTSGTASYNEQFF. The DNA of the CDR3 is TGCAGCGTTGGGGGGACTAGCGGGACTGCCTCCTACAATGAGCAGTTCTTC.

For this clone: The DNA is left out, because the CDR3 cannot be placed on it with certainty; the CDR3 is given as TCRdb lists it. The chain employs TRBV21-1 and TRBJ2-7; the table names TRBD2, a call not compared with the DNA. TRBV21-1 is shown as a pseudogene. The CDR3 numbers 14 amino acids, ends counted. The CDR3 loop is CASSTSRVSGEQYF.

Written as DNA, the CDR3 is TGTGCAAGTCCCCCGCCCCCCCCCGCAGCTTTCTTT. It encodes CASPPPPPAAFF. This chain connects TRBV12-2 to TRBJ1-1. TRBV12-2 is given as a pseudogene. This CDR3 spans 12 amino acids.

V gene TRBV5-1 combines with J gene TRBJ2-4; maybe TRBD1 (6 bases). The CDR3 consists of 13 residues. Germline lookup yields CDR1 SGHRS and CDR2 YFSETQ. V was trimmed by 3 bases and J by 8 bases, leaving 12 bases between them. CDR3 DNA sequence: TGCGCCAGCAGCTGGACAGTTTCGGACATTCAGTACTTC. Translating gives CASSWTVSDIQYF.

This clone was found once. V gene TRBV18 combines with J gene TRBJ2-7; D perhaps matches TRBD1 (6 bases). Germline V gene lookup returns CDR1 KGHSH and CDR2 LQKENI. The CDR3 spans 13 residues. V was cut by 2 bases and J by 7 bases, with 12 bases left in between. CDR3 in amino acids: CASSPGQLVEQYF. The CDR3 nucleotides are TGTGCCAGCTCACCAGGACAGCTGGTAGAGCAGTACTTC.

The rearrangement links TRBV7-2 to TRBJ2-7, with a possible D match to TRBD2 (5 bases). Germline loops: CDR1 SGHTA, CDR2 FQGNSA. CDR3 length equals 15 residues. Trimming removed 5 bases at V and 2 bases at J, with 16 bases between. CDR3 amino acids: CASSPDFQLPYEQYF. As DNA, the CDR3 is TGTGCCAGCAGCCCGGACTTCCAGCTGCCCTACGAGCAGTACTTC.

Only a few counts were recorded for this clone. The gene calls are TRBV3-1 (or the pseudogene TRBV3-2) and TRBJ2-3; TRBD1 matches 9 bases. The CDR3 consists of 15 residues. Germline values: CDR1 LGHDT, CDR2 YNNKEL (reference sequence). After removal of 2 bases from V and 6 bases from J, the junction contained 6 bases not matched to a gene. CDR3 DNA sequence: TGTGCCAGCAGCCAATGGGGACAGGGTTTCGATACGCAGTATTTT. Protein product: CASSQWGQGFDTQYF.

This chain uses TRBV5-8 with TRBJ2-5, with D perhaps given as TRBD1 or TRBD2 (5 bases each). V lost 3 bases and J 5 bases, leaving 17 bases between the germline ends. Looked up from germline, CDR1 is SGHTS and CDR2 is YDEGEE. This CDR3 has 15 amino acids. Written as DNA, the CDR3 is TGTGCCAGCAGCTCCGGGACGTACGGCAGGGAGACCCAGTACTTC. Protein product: CASSSGTYGRETQYF.

The CDR3 region has the DNA TGCGCCAGCAGCCCCGGAGCGGGGGATCAGCCCCAGCATTTT. This sequence encodes CASSPGAGDQPQHF. The chain links TRBV5-1 to TRBJ1-5; D possibly corresponds to TRBD1 (5 bases). The ends were cut back, 4 bases at V and 5 bases at J, with 13 bases in the middle. The CDR3 consists of 14 residues. The germline gives CDR1 SGHRS, CDR2 YFSETQ.

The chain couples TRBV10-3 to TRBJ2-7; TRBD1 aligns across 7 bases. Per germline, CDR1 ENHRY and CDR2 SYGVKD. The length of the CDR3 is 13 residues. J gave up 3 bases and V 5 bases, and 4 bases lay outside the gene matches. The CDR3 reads CAISYDRDYEQYF. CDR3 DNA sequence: TGTGCCATCAGTTATGACAGGGACTACGAGCAGTACTTC.

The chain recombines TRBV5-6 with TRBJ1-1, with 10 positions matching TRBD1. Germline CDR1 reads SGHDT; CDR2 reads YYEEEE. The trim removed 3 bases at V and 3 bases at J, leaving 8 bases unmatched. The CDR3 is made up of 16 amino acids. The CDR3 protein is CASSYQTGTGDTEAFF. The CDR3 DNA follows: TGTGCCAGCAGCTATCAAACCGGGACAGGGGACACTGAAGCTTTCTTT.

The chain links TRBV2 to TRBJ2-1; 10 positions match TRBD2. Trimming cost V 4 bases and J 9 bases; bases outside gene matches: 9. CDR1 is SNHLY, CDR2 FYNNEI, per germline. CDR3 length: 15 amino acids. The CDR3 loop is CASSGWVAGGGEQFF. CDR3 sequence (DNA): TGTGCCAGCAGTGGCTGGGTAGCGGGGGGAGGTGAGCAGTTCTTC.

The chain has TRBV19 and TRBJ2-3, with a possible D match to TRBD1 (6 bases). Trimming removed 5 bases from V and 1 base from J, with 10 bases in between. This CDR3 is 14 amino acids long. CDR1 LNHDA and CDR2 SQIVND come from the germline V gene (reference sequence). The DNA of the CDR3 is TGTGCCAGTAGTCTCCGGACAGGCACAGATACGCAGTATTTT. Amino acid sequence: CASSLRTGTDTQYF. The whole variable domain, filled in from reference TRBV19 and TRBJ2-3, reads DGGITQSPKYLFRKEGQNVTLSCEQNLNHDAMYWYRQDPGQGLRLIYYSQIVNDFQKGDIAEGYSVSREKKESFPLTVTSAQKNPTAFYLCASSLRTGTDTQYFGPGTRLTVL.

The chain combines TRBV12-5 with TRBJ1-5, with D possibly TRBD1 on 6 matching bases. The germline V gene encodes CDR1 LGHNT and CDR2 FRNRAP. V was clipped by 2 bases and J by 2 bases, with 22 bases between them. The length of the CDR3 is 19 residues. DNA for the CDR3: TGTGCTAGTGGTTTGTTTTTTGTTATGGGGGCTTCAGGCAATCAGCCCCAGCATTTT. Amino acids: CASGLFFVMGASGNQPQHF.

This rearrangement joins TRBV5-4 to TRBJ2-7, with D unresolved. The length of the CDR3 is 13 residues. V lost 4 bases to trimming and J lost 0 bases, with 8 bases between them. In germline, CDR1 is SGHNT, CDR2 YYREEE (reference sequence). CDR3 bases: TGTGCCAGCAGCCCATCGCCCTCCTACGAGCAGTACTTC. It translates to CASSPSPSYEQYF.